A single sample is the source of the 2 T cell receptor beta chains below, sequenced in a study of cytomegalovirus exposure and HLA in healthy donors. The assay was immunoSEQ multiplex PCR, and TCRdb's table has in-frame clones only and misses some. The table includes tens of thousands of clones, about 96% detected once. Sequenced sample: PBMCs. These receptors all stem from a man between 18 and 29 years old in good health and CMV-seronegative.

V gene TRBV18 combines with J gene TRBJ2-5; D is possibly TRBD2 (5 bases). Germline V gene data show CDR1 as KGHSH and CDR2 as LQKENI. The ends were cut back, 3 bases at V and 5 bases at J, with 19 bases in the middle. The CDR3 contains 16 residues. Here the CDR3 reads CASSPFFREGKETQYF. The CDR3 DNA reads TGTGCCAGCTCACCGTTCTTCCGGGAAGGAAAGGAGACCCAGTACTTC.

The chain uses TRBV19 and TRBJ2-1; D might be TRBD1 (5 bases). The CDR3 consists of 15 residues. CDR1 and CDR2 (germline): LNHDA, SQIVND (reference sequence). V was shortened by 5 bases and J by 5 bases, with 16 bases between the two germline ends. The CDR3 DNA sequence: TGTGCCAGTAGTGGGCTTATAACGGACAACAATGAGCAGTTCTTC. Its translation is CASSGLITDNNEQFF.